The entry below gives a single T cell receptor (beta chain) sequence along with its context. The source of the sample is a study of blood T cell repertoires in COVID-19. Generated by immunoSEQ multiplex PCR, the TCRdb table keeps only in-frame clones and is missing some. The profile shows fewer than 250,000 clones, about 80% of them singletons. Sequencing was carried out using PBMCs or T cells enriched from blood (not recorded which). This sequence originates from a man in his fifties or sixties who had recovered from COVID-19.

CDR3 sequence: CASSISSYNEQFF. CDR3 in DNA: TGTGCCAGTAGTATCTCCAGCTACAATGAGCAGTTCTTC. The chain links TRBV19 to TRBJ2-1; D remains ambiguous. The CDR3 is 13 amino acids. The germline V and J ends were trimmed by 3 bases and 3 bases, with 6 bases remaining between them. Looked up from germline, CDR1 is LNHDA and CDR2 is SQIVND (reference sequence).